These 25 T cell receptor beta chains came from one sample sequenced in a study of PD-1 blockade in classical Hodgkin lymphoma. Time point here: cycle 4 day 1 (C4D1), after more than five weeks of nivolumab. Every patient relapsed after autologous stem cell transplantation, and brentuximab vedotin exposure varied. Isolated CD8+ T cells were derived from thawed PBMCs through magnetic negative selection. The protocol was immunoSEQ multiplex PCR, while the TCRdb copy is restricted to in-frame clones and leaves out a portion. The repertoire holds about 20,000 clones, approximately 84% seen once, with about 7% in the top ten. This specimen was CD8+ T cells from blood, taken before the fourth cycle of nivolumab. These receptors all come from a human donor with classical Hodgkin lymphoma.

The genes are TRBV11-2 and TRBJ2-5, with D hard to call. CDR1 and CDR2 from the germline V gene are SGHAT and FQNNGV. The V and J ends lost 2 bases and 4 bases respectively, with 5 bases between them. The CDR3 contains 12 residues. CDR3 residues: CASSLMGETQYF. CDR3 bases: TGTGCCAGCAGCTTAATGGGAGAGACCCAGTACTTC.

The chain has TRBV7-9 and TRBJ1-5, with D possibly matching TRBD1 (5 bases). The V gene lost 5 bases and the J gene lost 2 bases, with 10 bases spanning the gap. CDR1 and CDR2 from the germline V gene are SEHNR and FQNEAQ (reference sequence). This CDR3 contains 14 residues. The CDR3 loop is CASSPPGGNQPQHF. The CDR3 DNA reads as TGTGCCAGCAGCCCTCCGGGGGGCAATCAGCCCCAGCATTTT.

This clone has just one count. The J gene is TRBJ2-3, the V gene TRBV7-8; 7 nucleotides match TRBD2. Unmatched junction bases numbered 3, after V lost 3 bases and J lost 6 bases. The CDR3 length is 13 residues. The germline V gene has CDR1 SGHVS and CDR2 FQNEAQ. The CDR3 is CASSFRGDDTQYF. The CDR3 bases are TGTGCCAGCAGCTTTCGGGGGGATGATACGCAGTATTTT. Supplemented by reference TRBV7-8 and TRBJ2-3, the full variable domain reads GAGVSQSPRYKVAKRGQDVALRCDPISGHVSLFWYQQALGQGPEFLTYFQNEAQLDKSGLPSDRFFAERPEGSVSTLKIQRTQQEDSAVYLCASSFRGDDTQYFGPGTRLTVL.

In this sample, this clone turned up once. The J gene is TRBJ2-1, the V gene TRBV29-1, with 7 bases fitting TRBD1. Per germline, CDR1 SQVTM and CDR2 ANQGSEA. Trimming at V came to 7 bases and at J to 1 base, leaving 16 bases not matched to a gene. The CDR3 extends over 17 amino acids. CDR3 DNA: TGCAGCGCCGAGGGGACAGTAATAACCCAATCCTACAATGAGCAGTTCTTC. This translates into CSAEGTVITQSYNEQFF.

This clone was seen only a few times. The V and J genes are TRBV9 and TRBJ1-2; no reliable D call. CDR3 size: 12 residues. CDR1 and CDR2 from the germline V gene are SGDLS and YYNGEE. V lost 3 bases to trimming and J lost 8 bases, with 11 bases between them. This CDR3 reads CASSDPERGYTF. CDR3 nucleotides: TGTGCCAGCAGCGATCCGGAGAGGGGCTACACCTTC.

The chain joins TRBV21-1 to TRBJ1-1; TRBD1 reflects the table's D call only, with no check against the DNA. TRBV21-1 has pseudogene status. This CDR3 comprises 9 residues. For the CDR3, the DNA is TGTGCCAGCACCAGTGAAGCTTTCTTT. This encodes CASTSEAFF.

V and J are TRBV6-1 and TRBJ1-5; D uncertain. Germline assignment: CDR1 MNHNS and CDR2 SASEGT. This CDR3 region has 13 residues. Deletions cut 10 bases from V and 1 base from J, with 11 bases between. In nucleotides, the CDR3 is TGTGCCACCGTTGGGCAGAGCAATCAGCCCCAGCATTTT. Its translation: CATVGQSNQPQHF.

In this sample, this clone is medium-sized. The V gene is TRBV7-2, the J gene TRBJ1-4; D is undetermined. The CDR3 is 15 residues long. V was pared by 4 bases and J by 0 bases, with 9 bases between. CDR1 and CDR2 from the germline V gene are SGHTA and FQGNSA. CDR3 nucleotides: TGTGCCAGCAGCTCCTCAAGTGCAACTAATGAAAAACTGTTTTTT. Translation gives CASSSSSATNEKLFF.

The V call is TRBV9, the J call TRBJ2-1; D is tentatively TRBD1 or TRBD2 (5 bases each). Between the trimmed V and J ends, which lost 1 base and 5 bases, there was a span of 7 bases. CDR1 is SGDLS, CDR2 YYNGEE, per germline. This CDR3 is 13 amino acids long. The DNA for the CDR3 is TGTGCCAGCAGCGTACTGGGGGACAATGAGCAGTTCTTC. Translating gives CASSVLGDNEQFF.

The V gene is TRBV29-1, the J gene TRBJ2-6; no firm D call. The CDR3 loop spans 14 amino acids. V was shortened by 3 bases and J by 3 bases, with 9 bases between the two germline ends. Germline loops: CDR1 SQVTM, CDR2 ANQGSEA. CDR3 in DNA: TGCAGCGTTGATGGGTCTTATGGGGCCAACGTCCTGACTTTC. Protein: CSVDGSYGANVLTF.

This clone was detected once. The gene calls are TRBV29-1 and TRBJ1-1; D might be TRBD1 (5 bases). This CDR3 contains 14 residues. V gave up 3 bases and J gave up 5 bases, with 16 bases separating them. Germline CDR1 and CDR2: SQVTM and ANQGSEA. CDR3 in amino acids: CSVDRVWGPTEAFF. CDR3 nucleotides: TGCAGCGTTGATCGAGTGTGGGGACCAACTGAAGCTTTCTTT. The full variable domain, rest sourced from reference TRBV29-1 and TRBJ1-1, is SAVISQKPSRDICQRGTSLTIQCQVDSQVTMMFWYRQQPGQSLTLIATANQGSEATYESGFVIDKFPISRPNLTFSTLTVSNMSPEDSSIYLCSVDRVWGPTEAFFGQGTRLTVV.

V usage is TRBV2 and J usage is TRBJ2-7; maybe TRBD2 (6 bases). V was pared by 6 bases and J by 2 bases, with 17 bases between. Germline V CDR1 and CDR2: SNHLY, FYNNEI. This CDR3 contains 15 residues. DNA of the CDR3: TGTGCCAGCAGCTCCCCCGGGGGTTCTGCCTACGAGCAGTACTTC. Residues: CASSSPGGSAYEQYF.

V usage is TRBV5-4 and J usage is TRBJ1-2, with D maybe TRBD1 (6 bases). Germline V gene data show CDR1 as SGHNT and CDR2 as YYREEE (reference sequence). V shed 3 bases and J shed 0 bases, with 18 bases lying between them. The CDR3 contains 17 residues. The CDR3 loop reads CASSWQGPFVPNYGYTF. The CDR3 DNA sequence: TGTGCCAGCAGCTGGCAGGGGCCCTTCGTCCCTAACTATGGCTACACCTTC.

This chain links TRBV11-2 with TRBJ2-7; D possibly corresponds to TRBD1 (5 bases). Germline V gene lookup returns CDR1 SGHAT and CDR2 FQNNGV. The CDR3 has 15 amino acids. V gave up 1 base and J gave up 0 bases, with 10 bases separating them. For the CDR3, the DNA is TGTGCCAGCAGCTTAGGTTCCCAGGGCTCCTACGAGCAGTACTTC. Protein product: CASSLGSQGSYEQYF.

The rearrangement links TRBV2 to TRBJ2-1, with 7 positions matching TRBD2. The CDR3 length is 15 residues. V gave up 9 bases and J gave up 4 bases; unmatched junction bases: 12. Germline V gene data show CDR1 as SNHLY and CDR2 as FYNNEI. Here the CDR3 DNA reads TGTGCCAGAGAAAGTAGGGCGGGGGTTTACAATGAGCAGTTCTTC. Encoded protein: CARESRAGVYNEQFF.

CDR3 region: CASSSSGGVYNEQFF. CDR3 coding DNA: TGTGCCAGCAGCAGTAGCGGGGGAGTCTACAATGAGCAGTTCTTC. J is TRBJ2-1 and V is TRBV27, with 9 bases aligning to TRBD2. After removal of 6 bases from V and 3 bases from J, the junction contained 6 bases not matched to a gene. This CDR3 region has 15 residues. Germline V CDR1 and CDR2: MNHEY, SMNVEV (reference sequence).

J is TRBJ2-3 and V is TRBV7-6; TRBD1 matches 8 bases. Germline CDR1 and CDR2: SGHVS and FNYEAQ. The CDR3 extends over 15 amino acids. With 6 bases clipped from V and 1 base from J, the junction kept 6 bases outside the gene matches. CDR3 residues: CASRGQGGGTDTQYF. For the CDR3, the DNA is TGTGCCAGCAGAGGACAGGGAGGAGGCACAGATACGCAGTATTTT.

V gene TRBV9 combines with J gene TRBJ2-7; D might be TRBD2 (6 bases). The ends were cut back, 0 bases at V and 2 bases at J, with 9 bases in the middle. Germline lookup yields CDR1 SGDLS and CDR2 YYNGEE. This CDR3 contains 14 residues. CDR3 sequence reads: CASSVGGVPYEQYF. CDR3 DNA: TGTGCCAGCAGCGTAGGGGGGGTCCCCTACGAGCAGTACTTC.

This chain joins TRBV27 and TRBJ1-5; TRBD1 is a possible D gene (6 bases). There are 17 residues in the CDR3. Trimming cost V 4 bases and J 0 bases, with 16 bases left between them. Looked up from germline, CDR1 is MNHEY and CDR2 is SMNVEV (reference sequence). CDR3 DNA: TGTGCCAGCAGTTCCAAGGGGGGGCCGTATAGCAATCAGCCCCAGCATTTT. The encoded protein is CASSSKGGPYSNQPQHF.

There are a few counts of this clone. The chain couples TRBV28 to TRBJ2-2, with D perhaps TRBD1 (6 bases). This CDR3 is built from 15 residues. CDR1 is MDHEN, CDR2 SYDVKM, per germline. V was pared by 5 bases and J by 7 bases, with 17 bases between. CDR3 loop: CASSTGIKEVGELFF. The CDR3 DNA is TGTGCCAGCAGTACAGGGATAAAGGAAGTCGGGGAGCTGTTTTTT.

The chain uses TRBV2 and TRBJ2-7; D unclear. Looked up from germline, CDR1 is SNHLY and CDR2 is FYNNEI. CDR3 size: 14 residues. V was cut by 3 bases and J by 0 bases, with 9 bases left in between. CDR3 bases: TGTGCCAGCAGTGATGCCCAGACCTCCTACGAGCAGTACTTC. It is translated as CASSDAQTSYEQYF.

The V gene is TRBV6-5, the J gene TRBJ1-2, with 7 bases that match TRBD1. The CDR3 contains 14 residues. Germline assignment: CDR1 MNHEY and CDR2 SVGAGI. With V trimmed by 2 bases and J by 5 bases, 5 bases remained unmatched. This CDR3 is CASSYNEGAYGYTF. For the CDR3, the DNA is TGTGCCAGCAGTTACAATGAGGGGGCGTATGGCTACACCTTC.

This rearrangement joins TRBV9 to TRBJ2-7; TRBD1 aligns across 12 bases. Per the germline V gene, CDR1 is SGDLS and CDR2 is YYNGEE. V lost 3 bases to trimming and J lost 1 base; unmatched junction nucleotides: 2. This CDR3 comprises 15 residues. For the CDR3, the DNA is TGTGCCAGCAGCGAGGGACAGGGGGCGTCCTACGAGCAGTACTTC. Translation: CASSEGQGASYEQYF.

The rearrangement joins TRBV19 to TRBJ2-5; 10 nucleotides agree with TRBD1. Trimming at V came to 2 bases and at J to 5 bases, leaving 5 bases not matched to a gene. This CDR3 region has 15 residues. The germline CDR1 and CDR2 sequences are LNHDA and SQIVND (reference sequence). CDR3 in DNA: TGTGCCAGTAGTATATCGGGACAGGGGATGGAGACCCAGTACTTC. Translated, it gives CASSISGQGMETQYF.

The genes are TRBV16 and TRBJ2-7; 7 bases agree with TRBD2. Germline V gene data show CDR1 as KGHSY and CDR2 as FQNENV. The V gene end was trimmed by 0 bases and the J gene end by 0 bases; junction bases not matched to a gene: 2. The CDR3 consists of 15 residues. In DNA, the CDR3 is TGTGCCAGCAGCCAATCGGGGGGGAACTCCTACGAGCAGTACTTC. Its translation is CASSQSGGNSYEQYF.